What follows is one TCR beta chain and its context. What antigen it recognizes has not been identified. The sample holds no much larger clone one base away, and base qualities are not on file. One collaborating source in Seattle enrolled patients during active infection and followed them longitudinally through the course of disease. The collaborating institutions used their own protocols to collect whole blood in K2EDTA tubes. For TCRbeta analysis, collaborator samples were shipped as frozen whole blood, as isolated PBMCs, or as DNA extracted from either sample type. The data were obtained in a study of blood T cell repertoires in COVID-19 (dated by TCRdb to about 2020). For context, the study as a whole: Samples from collaborators originated in the United States, Italy and Spain and spanned both the acute and convalescent phases of COVID-19. The material from the prospective study consisted of cDNA or gDNA derived from T cells, B-cell-depleted T cells, or PBMCs. Deeply sampled blood TCRbeta repertoires from subjects exposed to, actively infected with, or recovered from COVID-19 were included in the dataset. The repertoires were made available in a free public database intended to serve as a resource for research on the immune response to SARS-CoV-2. Samples were obtained from the ongoing ImmuneRACE study (first 160 participants) and from about 1,300 subjects provided by 6 global collaborators. Sample metadata almost always included a de-identified subject ID, COVID-19 status, age in years and sex. HLA class I and class II types, where available, came from metadata supplied by the sample provider rather than from assay-based typing. Overall study outcomes, separate from this receptor: The amount of clinical and demographic metadata varied by source and participant and was provided uncurated.

The germline V and J ends show losses of 2 bases and 16 bases respectively, and no gene match explains 9 bases of the junction. The cysteine opens and the phenylalanine closes a CDR3 of 14 amino acids. The kept DNA is CDR3 alone, 42 bases in frame from the first base. Via the germline V gene, CDR1 is LGHNA and CDR2 YNFKEQ. TCRbeta CDR3 regions were amplified from genomic DNA by means of the immunoSEQ Assay, a bias-controlled multiplex PCR. In the paper's pipeline: Within the assay, amplification of reference gene primers was used to estimate how many nucleated cells each sample contained. To quantify the absolute abundance of each unique TCRbeta CDR3 rearrangement, sequence reads were collapsed and filtered. Productive Simpson clonality was computed per sample as the square root of Simpson's diversity index over productive rearrangements. Imported from immuneACCESS, the table was reduced by TCRdb to in-frame sequences with V and J called. These copies leave out some clones; in studies compared against another copy, an unresolved V gene accounts for under half, and the cause of the remainder is not known. Clone size and the V and J calls come from that table; the DNA yielded D and trimming. Here the sample has some 350,000 clones; 85% to 90% occur a single time. The ten most abundant clones make up around 6% of the sample.

The source of this sequence is a woman in her fifties or sixties with COVID-19, enrolled during active disease. The sequenced sample consisted of peripheral blood. The V and J segments used are TRBV4-2 and TRBJ2-1; 12 bases in between match TRBD2. The CDR3 has the sequence CASSQQGLAGFPFF. The base sequence is TGTGCCAGCAGCCAACAGGGACTAGCGGGCTTCCCTTTCTTC.